This note documents a single TCR beta chain sequence. What it binds is unknown. These data originate in a study of T-cell memory formation after mild COVID-19. Germline lookup yields CDR1 SEHNR and CDR2 FQNEAQ (reference sequence). Trimming stripped 4 bases from V and 1 base from J, with 16 bases between. The CDR3 consists of 17 residues. 5'RACE primed from the constant segment yielded TCR alpha and TCR beta cDNA libraries bearing sample barcodes and UMIs. Each CDR3 protein is one row after TCRdb ran MiXCR on the 5' RACE reads. The repertoire holds about 240,000 distinct CDR3 sequences, with 7.5% to 10% as singletons. Notes on the study in general: Nothing showed for sure that second-wave clones peaking on day 37 were SARS-CoV-2 specific.

The chain has TRBV7-9 and TRBJ2-2; D gene uncertain. This TCR was sampled from a man aged 18 to 30 who had mild COVID-19 (a few samples of this study predate the infection). Cell type and time point are not known. The sample taken for sequencing was PBMCs or a T cell subset sorted from them (not recorded which). The CDR3 here is CASSSRDNSENTGELFF. The CDR3 coding sequence is TGTGCCAGCAGCTCCCGAGATAACAGCGAGAACACCGGGGAGCTGTTTTTT.